The text below deals with one T cell receptor (beta chain). The sample originates from a study of T cell clonotyping in hematopoietic cell transplantation. Germline assignment: CDR1 LGHNA and CDR2 YNFKEQ. Trimming cost V 1 base and J 0 bases, with 10 bases left between them. The CDR3 totals 16 residues. Sequencing was performed with immunoSEQ multiplex PCR; in TCRdb, only in-frame clones are kept and a portion is missing. Of some 3,000 clones listed, about 89% are singletons. The sequences come from PBMCs, collected at the time of graft-versus-host disease after allogeneic stem cell transplant. The source is a male patient between 60 and 69 years old who had an allogeneic stem cell transplant from a related donor, so the T cells may come from the graft donor. Some clones in this sample may be carry-over from other donors' samples. The V gene is TRBV4-2, the J gene TRBJ1-3; D gene unclear. The CDR3 sequence is CASSQAHRFSGNTIYF. In DNA form, the CDR3 reads TGTGCCAGCAGCCAAGCCCATAGGTTCTCTGGAAACACCATATATTTT.